This T cell receptor (beta chain) appears in the sequencing data of a study of cytotoxic CD8 clonotypes in ibrutinib-treated CLL. Background on the study: Among patients, around 24 responded partially and 2 completely; around 15 then stayed remitted and around 12 progressed after median 68 months. Sample averages reached 260,000 or so productive templates and 94,082 productive rearrangements.

The repertoire was sequenced with immunoSEQ multiplex PCR; TCRdb's copy has only in-frame clones and lacks some. The sample shows roughly 200,000 clones, around 70% of them seen only once. The germline CDR1 and CDR2 sequences are SGHRS and YFSETQ. V was pared by 0 bases and J by 4 bases, with 10 bases between. This CDR3 has 14 amino acids. Points from the study as a whole: Public clonotypes were rare and shrank or held steady on treatment. At the start, clonality exceeded age-matched healthy donors and followed circulating CD8+ T-cell counts.

As concerns this clone: No antigen is known for it.

The genes are TRBV5-1 and TRBJ1-1; D not resolved. This clonotype was obtained from a human donor with chronic lymphocytic leukemia. Source: PBMCs, taken after 12 months of ibrutinib treatment. CDR3 region: CASSLGYRGTEAFF. The CDR3 nucleotides read TGCGCCAGCAGCTTGGGCTACCGAGGCACTGAAGCTTTCTTT.